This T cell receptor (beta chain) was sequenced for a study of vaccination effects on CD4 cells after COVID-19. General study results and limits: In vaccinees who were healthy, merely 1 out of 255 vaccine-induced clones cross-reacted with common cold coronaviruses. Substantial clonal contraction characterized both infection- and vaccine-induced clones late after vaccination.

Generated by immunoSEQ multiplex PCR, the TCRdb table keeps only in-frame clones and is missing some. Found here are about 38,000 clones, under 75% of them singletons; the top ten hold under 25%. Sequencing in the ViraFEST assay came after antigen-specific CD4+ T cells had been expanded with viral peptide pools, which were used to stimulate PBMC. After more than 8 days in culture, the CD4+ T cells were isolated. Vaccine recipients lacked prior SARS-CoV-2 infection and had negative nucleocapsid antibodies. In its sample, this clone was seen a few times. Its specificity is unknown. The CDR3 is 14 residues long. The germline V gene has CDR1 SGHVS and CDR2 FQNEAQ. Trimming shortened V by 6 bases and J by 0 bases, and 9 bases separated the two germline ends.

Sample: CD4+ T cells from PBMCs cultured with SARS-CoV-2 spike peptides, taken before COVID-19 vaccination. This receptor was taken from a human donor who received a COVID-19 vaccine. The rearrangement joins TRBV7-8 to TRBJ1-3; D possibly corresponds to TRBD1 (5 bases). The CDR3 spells CASRDSISGNTIYF. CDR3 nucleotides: TGTGCCAGCAGAGACAGTATCTCTGGAAACACCATATATTTT.